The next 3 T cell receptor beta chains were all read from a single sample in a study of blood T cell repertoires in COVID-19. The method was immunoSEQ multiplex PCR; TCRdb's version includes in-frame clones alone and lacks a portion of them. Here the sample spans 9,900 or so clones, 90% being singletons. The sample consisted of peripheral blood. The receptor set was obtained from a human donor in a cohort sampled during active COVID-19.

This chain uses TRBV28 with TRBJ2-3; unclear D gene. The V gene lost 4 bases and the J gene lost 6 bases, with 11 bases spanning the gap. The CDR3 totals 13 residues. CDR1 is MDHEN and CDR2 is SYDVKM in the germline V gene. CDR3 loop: CASSSPAGDTQYF. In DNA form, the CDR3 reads TGTGCCAGCAGTTCCCCCGCCGGGGATACGCAGTATTTT.

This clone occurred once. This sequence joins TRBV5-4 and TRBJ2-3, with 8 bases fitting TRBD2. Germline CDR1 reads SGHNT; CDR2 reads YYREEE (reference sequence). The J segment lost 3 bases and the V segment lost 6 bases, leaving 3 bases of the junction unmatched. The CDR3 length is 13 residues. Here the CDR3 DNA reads TGTGCCAGCATCGGGGGGGCAACAGATACGCAGTATTTT. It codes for CASIGGATDTQYF.

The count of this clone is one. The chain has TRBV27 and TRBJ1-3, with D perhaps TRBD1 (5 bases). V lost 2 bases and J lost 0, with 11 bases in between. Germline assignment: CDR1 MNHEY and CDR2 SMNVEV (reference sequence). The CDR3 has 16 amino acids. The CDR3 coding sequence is TGTGCCAGCAGTTTACAGGGCCTCCACTCTGGAAACACCATATATTTT. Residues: CASSLQGLHSGNTIYF.